Here is one TCR beta chain with its context. As yet, its antigen is unknown. This CDR3 contains 12 residues. Germline-derived CDR1 and CDR2 are SGHVS and FNYEAQ. Trimming cost V 5 bases and J 5 bases, with 9 bases left between them. The record originates from a study of graft-versus-host responses after intestinal transplantation. Clones were read by immunoSEQ multiplex PCR, and TCRdb kept only the in-frame ones, dropping some. The table includes 30,000 to 40,000 clones, over 90% detected once. This receptor was obtained from a human donor who was the organ donor for an intestinal transplant. V gene TRBV7-6 combines with J gene TRBJ2-5; D is unresolved. The material sequenced was unstimulated CD8+ T cells sorted from spleen or lymph node cells, taken before transplant. The CDR3 here is CASSEVGETQYF. The DNA for the CDR3 is TGTGCCAGCAGCGAGGTTGGGGAGACCCAGTACTTC.